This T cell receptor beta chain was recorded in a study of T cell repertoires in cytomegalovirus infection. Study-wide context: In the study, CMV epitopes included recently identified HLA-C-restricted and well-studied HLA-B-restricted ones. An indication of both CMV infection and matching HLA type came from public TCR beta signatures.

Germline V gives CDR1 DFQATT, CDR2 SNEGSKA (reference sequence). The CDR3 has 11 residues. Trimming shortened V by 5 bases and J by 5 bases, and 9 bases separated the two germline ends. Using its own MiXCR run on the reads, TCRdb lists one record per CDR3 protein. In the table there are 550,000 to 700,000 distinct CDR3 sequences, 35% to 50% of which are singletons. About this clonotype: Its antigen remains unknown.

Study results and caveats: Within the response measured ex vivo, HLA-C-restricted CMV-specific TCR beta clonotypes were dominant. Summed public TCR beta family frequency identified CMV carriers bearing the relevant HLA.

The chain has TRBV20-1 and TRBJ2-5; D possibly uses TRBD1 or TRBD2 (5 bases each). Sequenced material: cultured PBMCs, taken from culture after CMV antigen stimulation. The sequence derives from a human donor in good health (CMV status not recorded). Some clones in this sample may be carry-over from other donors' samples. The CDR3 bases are TGCAGTGCTGGGGACGGGGAGACCCAGTACTTC. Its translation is CSAGDGETQYF.